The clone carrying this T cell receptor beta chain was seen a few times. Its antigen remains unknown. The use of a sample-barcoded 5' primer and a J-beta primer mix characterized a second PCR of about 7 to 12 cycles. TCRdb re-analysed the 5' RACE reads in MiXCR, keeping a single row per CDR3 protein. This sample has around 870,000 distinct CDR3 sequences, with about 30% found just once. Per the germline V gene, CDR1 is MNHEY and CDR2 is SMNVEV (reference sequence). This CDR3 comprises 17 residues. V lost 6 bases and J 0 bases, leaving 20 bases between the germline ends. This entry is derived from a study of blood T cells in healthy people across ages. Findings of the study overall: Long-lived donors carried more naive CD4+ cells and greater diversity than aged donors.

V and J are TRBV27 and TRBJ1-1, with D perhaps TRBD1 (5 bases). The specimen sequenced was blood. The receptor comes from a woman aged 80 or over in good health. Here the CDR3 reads CASSSQGGYPVNTEAFF. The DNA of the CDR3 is TGTGCCAGCAGCTCCCAGGGCGGTTATCCCGTGAACACTGAAGCTTTCTTT.